Following are 10 T cell receptor beta chains from one sample sequenced in a study of blood T cell repertoires in COVID-19. The repertoire was sequenced with immunoSEQ multiplex PCR; TCRdb's copy has only in-frame clones and lacks some. The sample has about 190,000 clones; roughly nine tenths are singletons. Sequencing used peripheral blood. These receptors all come from a man aged 70 or older with active or convalescent COVID-19.

The chain uses TRBV10-2 and TRBJ1-5; tentatively, D is TRBD1 (6 bases). CDR3 length equals 14 residues. Trimming cost V 5 bases and J 2 bases, with 10 bases left between them. Looked up from germline, CDR1 is WSHSY and CDR2 is SAAADI. This CDR3 reads CASSRPGGNQPQHF. The CDR3 nucleotides read TGCGCCAGCAGTCGACCAGGGGGCAATCAGCCCCAGCATTTT.

J is TRBJ2-3 and V is TRBV6-5, with 10 bases fitting TRBD1. J was trimmed by 3 bases and V by 2 bases; bases with no gene match: 2. The germline CDR1 and CDR2 sequences are MNHEY and SVGAGI. The CDR3 is made up of 15 amino acids. CDR3 region: CASSYGQGGTDTQYF. DNA for the CDR3: TGTGCCAGCAGTTACGGACAGGGGGGAACAGATACGCAGTATTTT.

At least ten counts were recorded for this clone. The CDR3 coding sequence is TGTGCCAGCAGTGCTCCGGGTACGGGGGAGACCCAGTACTTC. Its protein product is CASSAPGTGETQYF. This chain connects TRBV6-6 to TRBJ2-5, with D perhaps TRBD2 (5 bases). Trimming took off 5 bases at V and 5 bases at J, with 15 bases between the two ends. Germline V lookup: CDR1 MNHNY, CDR2 SVGAGI (reference sequence). The CDR3 has 14 residues.

The rearrangement uses TRBV28 and TRBJ2-2, with D maybe TRBD2 (6 bases). The germline gives CDR1 MDHEN, CDR2 SYDVKM. CDR3 length equals 14 residues. V gave up 9 bases and J gave up 3 bases, with 14 bases separating them. CDR3 nucleotides: TGTGCCAGTGGCGGGACCTACTACACCGGGGAGCTGTTTTTT. Translation: CASGGTYYTGELFF.

The CDR3 DNA is TGTGCCAGTAGTAAGGGACTTAACACCGGGGAGCTGTTTTTT. It is translated as CASSKGLNTGELFF. This chain links TRBV19 with TRBJ2-2, with D possibly TRBD2 on 6 matching bases. There are 14 residues in the CDR3. Trimming removed 4 bases from V and 2 bases from J, with 8 bases in between. CDR1 is LNHDA, CDR2 SQIVND, per germline (reference sequence).

The V gene is TRBV9, the J gene TRBJ1-6; D gene uncertain. The CDR3 consists of 11 residues. Germline V gives CDR1 SGDLS, CDR2 YYNGEE. Deletions cut 6 bases from V and 11 bases from J, with 9 bases between. CDR3 sequence: CASTQKPPLHF. The DNA for the CDR3 is TGTGCCAGCACCCAAAAGCCACCCCTCCACTTT.

The V gene is TRBV3-1 (or the pseudogene TRBV3-2), the J gene TRBJ1-1; D perhaps matches TRBD1 (6 bases). V was trimmed by 3 bases and J by 7 bases, leaving 9 bases between them. The CDR3 has 12 amino acids. Germline CDR1 and CDR2: LGHDT and YNNKEL (reference sequence). CDR3 bases: TGTGCCAGCAGCCAGTACAGGGATGAAGCTTTCTTT. It specifies CASSQYRDEAFF.

V is TRBV7-6 and J is TRBJ2-1, with D possibly matching TRBD1 (5 bases). Looked up from germline, CDR1 is SGHVS and CDR2 is FNYEAQ. The CDR3 totals 17 residues. The V end was cut by 2 bases, the J end by 3 bases, with 17 bases between. CDR3 protein: CASSLYRQGAYYNEQFF. Here the CDR3 DNA reads TGTGCCAGCAGCTTATATCGCCAGGGTGCCTACTACAATGAGCAGTTCTTC.

The chain couples TRBV11-2 to TRBJ1-1, with D perhaps TRBD1 (6 bases). CDR1 is SGHAT and CDR2 is FQNNGV in the germline V gene. Trimming stripped 3 bases from V and 1 base from J, with 12 bases between. The CDR3 spans 15 residues. This chain's CDR3 is CASSFRGAENTEAFF. In DNA form, the CDR3 reads TGTGCCAGCAGCTTCCGGGGGGCAGAGAACACTGAAGCTTTCTTT.

J is TRBJ1-5 and V is TRBV19; the match to TRBD1 covers 8 bases. J lost 4 bases, V lost 4 bases, and 6 bases had no gene match. Looked up from germline, CDR1 is LNHDA and CDR2 is SQIVND (reference sequence). The CDR3 sequence is 15 residues long. The CDR3 sequence is CASSRQGILNQPQHF. The CDR3 DNA follows: TGTGCCAGTAGTAGACAGGGGATTTTGAATCAGCCCCAGCATTTT.